The next 4 T cell receptor beta chains were all read from a single sample in a study of T cell repertoires in cytomegalovirus infection. TCRdb re-called the reads with MiXCR, one entry per CDR3 protein. The profile shows some 220,000 distinct CDR3 sequences, about 38% of them singletons. Which antigens these TCRs recognize remains unknown. Sample: CD8+ T cells from cultured PBMCs, taken from culture after CMV antigen stimulation. Receptors were obtained from a human donor in good health (CMV status not recorded). Some clones in this sample may be carry-over from other donors' samples.

This clonotype has only one observation. With a much larger clone just one base away, this may be a read error. This sequence joins TRBV7-9 and TRBJ1-5; no definite D call. Germline loops: CDR1 SEHNR, CDR2 FQNEAQ (reference sequence). The CDR3 runs to 14 residues. The chain's CDR3 is CAGSLDASNQPQHF. The CDR3 coding sequence is TGTGCCGGCAGCTTAGACGCTAGCAATCAGCCCCAGCATTTT.

Written as DNA, the CDR3 is TGTGCCAGCAGCTTGCCGGCCAAGCCCTACAATGAGCAGTTCTTC. Translated, it gives CASSLPAKPYNEQFF. This chain connects TRBV7-9 to TRBJ2-1; D not certain. This CDR3 is 15 amino acids long. Per germline, CDR1 SEHNR and CDR2 FQNEAQ (reference sequence). The ends were cut back, 3 bases at V and 2 bases at J, with 11 bases in the middle.

This clonotype was counted a few times. V usage is TRBV10-3 and J usage is TRBJ2-1; 7 positions agree with TRBD2. The CDR3 runs 12 residues. In germline, CDR1 is ENHRY, CDR2 SYGVKD. V shed 8 bases and J 9 bases; nucleotides not matched to a gene: 7. The CDR3 DNA is TGTGCCATCTCCGGGGGGAAAGGTGAGCAGTTCTTC. It is translated as CAISGGKGEQFF.

The chain has TRBV7-3 and TRBJ2-1; 12 nucleotides match TRBD2. The V segment lost 2 bases and the J segment 2 bases; nucleotides outside the gene matches: 10. From germline, CDR1 is SGHTA and CDR2 FQGTGA. CDR3 size: 19 residues. The CDR3 DNA sequence: TGTGCCAGCAGCTTAGTCCTAGCGGGGGGGCCGTCCGCCTACAATGAGCAGTTCTTC. It yields the protein CASSLVLAGGPSAYNEQFF.